This T cell receptor (beta chain) came from a study of early T cells in non-severe SARS-CoV-2 infection. TCRdb called the 5' RACE reads again in MiXCR, with one record for every CDR3 protein. The sample holds roughly 76,000 distinct CDR3 sequences, 12% seen once. This CDR3 has 14 amino acids. The germline V gene has CDR1 WSHSY and CDR2 SAAADI. Trimming removed 0 bases at V and 8 bases at J, with 11 bases between. The sample comprised whole blood. The gene calls are TRBV10-2 and TRBJ2-1; TRBD2 is a possible D gene (5 bases). The TCR sequence derives from an adult who was a healthcare worker with PCR-confirmed SARS-CoV-2 infection or an uninfected control (not recorded which). CDR3 sequence (DNA): TGCGCCAGCAGTGAGTCGGGCCGGCGGGATGAGCAGTTCTTC. Its protein is CASSESGRRDEQFF.